A selection of T cell receptor beta chains follows, all from one sample in a study of T cell responses to AZD1222 COVID-19 vaccine. Assay: immunoSEQ multiplex PCR; the TCRdb copy retains only in-frame clones and omits some. The sample carries 70,000 to 85,000 clones, roughly 85% recorded once. The material sequenced was peripheral blood, taken on day 0 of AZD1222 vaccination. These receptors all stem from an adult in good health. Each CDR3 is given with its conserved first and last residue. Fields, in order: J gene, V gene, D gene, CDR3 DNA, CDR3 protein. The D gene is left open where the match is weak.

>TRBJ1-5|TRBV5-1|-
TGCGCCAGCAGGGCAGGTAGCAATCAGCCCCAGCATTTT
CASRAGSNQPQHF
>TRBJ2-1|TRBV20-1|-
TGCAGTGCTAGTACCTCGTACTACAATGAGCAGTTCTTC
CSASTSYYNEQFF
>TRBJ1-5|TRBV18|-
TGTGCCAGCTCACCACTCAAATGGGCAGGGAGCAATCAGCCCCAGCATTTT
CASSPLKWAGSNQPQHF
>TRBJ2-3|TRBV7-2|-
TGTGCCAGCAGCAAGAGCGGAACTAGCACAGATACGCAGTATTTT
CASSKSGTSTDTQYF
>TRBJ1-1|TRBV5-6|-
TGTGCCAGCAGCCGTGACAGGAACCTGGGATACTTGAACACTGAAGCTTTCTTT
CASSRDRNLGYLNTEAFF
>TRBJ1-2|TRBV19|-
TGTGCCACGGCGGGAATGGCCTATGGCTACACCTTC
CATAGMAYGYTF
>TRBJ2-1|TRBV5-1|TRBD1
TGCGCCAGCAGCCCGGGGACAGGGGGCAATGAGCAGTTCTTC
CASSPGTGGNEQFF
>TRBJ2-1|TRBV6-5|TRBD1
TGTGCCAGCAGTCGACAGGGAAGTACCTACAATGAGCAGTTCTTC
CASSRQGSTYNEQFF
>TRBJ1-2|TRBV4-3|-
TGCGCCAGCAGCCAAGCCAAAAGCGCCACTAGGGATGGCTACACCTTC
CASSQAKSATRDGYTF
>TRBJ2-7|TRBV7-8|-
TGTGCCAGCAGCTTAGAGGGTAGGGGGATCAAGTACGAGCAGTACTTC
CASSLEGRGIKYEQYF